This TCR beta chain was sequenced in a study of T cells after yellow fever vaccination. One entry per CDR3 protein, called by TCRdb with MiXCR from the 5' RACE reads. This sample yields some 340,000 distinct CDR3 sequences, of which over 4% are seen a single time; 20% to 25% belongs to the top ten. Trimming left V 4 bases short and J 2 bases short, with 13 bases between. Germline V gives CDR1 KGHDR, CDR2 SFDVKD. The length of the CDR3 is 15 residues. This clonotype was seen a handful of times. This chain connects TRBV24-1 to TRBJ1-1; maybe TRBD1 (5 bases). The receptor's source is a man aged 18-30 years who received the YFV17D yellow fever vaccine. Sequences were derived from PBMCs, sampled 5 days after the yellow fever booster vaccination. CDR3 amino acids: CATSEDTGPNTEAFF. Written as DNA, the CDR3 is TGTGCCACCAGTGAGGACACCGGCCCTAACACTGAAGCTTTCTTT.